The 32 T cell receptor beta chains below were found in one sample sequenced in a study of CD8+CD57+ T cells in acquired aplastic anemia. Researchers used genomic DNA as the template to profile TCR beta VDJ and CDR3. TCRdb recomputed calls from the reads with MiXCR, one row per CDR3 protein. This table holds fewer than 150,000 distinct CDR3 sequences, 48% found once. The material sequenced was sorted CD4+, CD8+, or CD8+CD57+ T cells (not recorded which) from PBMCs. The receptor source for this set is a human donor in good health, serving as a control.

The genes are TRBV29-1 and TRBJ2-7; D is unclear. Germline lookup yields CDR1 SQVTM and CDR2 ANQGSEA. Between the trimmed V and J ends, which lost 7 bases and 2 bases, there was a span of 24 bases. The CDR3 consists of 16 residues. CDR3: CSAAKAPVYRAYEQYF. The CDR3 DNA follows: TGCAGCGCCGCGAAAGCCCCGGTTTACCGTGCCTACGAGCAGTACTTC.

As concerns this clonotype: An end of the junction does not agree with germline; a read error may underlie this. V and J are TRBV20-1 and TRBJ2-7; D is possibly TRBD1 (6 bases). CDR1 and CDR2 from the germline V gene are DFQATT and SNEGSKA (reference sequence). The CDR3 consists of 15 residues. The CDR3 bases are TGCAGTGCTAGAGATGGGTCCGAACAGGGCTACGGGCAGTACTTC. This sequence encodes CSARDGSEQGYGQYF.

The sample holds one count of this clonotype. The chain links TRBV12-3 or TRBV12-4 to TRBJ2-7; 15 nucleotides line up with TRBD2. Trimming cost V 5 bases and J 1 base; bases outside gene matches: 15. CDR3 length equals 20 residues. DNA for the CDR3: TGTGCCAGCAGTCCTCACGCGAGGGGACTAGCGGGGGGCCGTTCCTACGAGCAGTACTTC. Its translation: CASSPHARGLAGGRSYEQYF.

This clonotype was found many times. The V and J genes are TRBV10-3 and TRBJ1-5, with D uncertain. V was clipped by 0 bases and J by 3 bases, with 6 bases between them. CDR3 length equals 14 residues. Germline V CDR1 and CDR2: ENHRY, SYGVKD. The CDR3 DNA reads TGTGCCATCAGTGAGTCGTGGGTCAATCAGCCCCAGCATTTT. Its translation is CAISESWVNQPQHF.

There are many counts of this clonotype. The rearrangement uses TRBV9 and TRBJ2-7; no definite D call. The CDR3 spans 16 residues. V lost 0 bases and J 2 bases, leaving 15 bases between the germline ends. Germline CDR1 reads SGDLS; CDR2 reads YYNGEE. CDR3 region: CASSVAGTSGTYEQYF. CDR3 sequence (DNA): TGTGCCAGCAGCGTAGCTGGCACCTCAGGTACCTACGAGCAGTACTTC.

As regards this clonotype: As the CDR3 is not closed by the conserved phenylalanine or tryptophan, this likely results from a read error. The V call is TRBV29-1, the J call TRBJ2-7; TRBD2 matches at 8 bases. The CDR3 consists of 14 residues. With 6 bases clipped from V and 3 bases from J, the junction kept 10 bases outside the gene matches. Germline V CDR1 and CDR2: SQVTM, ANQGSEA. DNA for the CDR3: TGCAGCGTGGACGGGGGGGGCGCCGGCTACGAGCAGTACCTC. This encodes CSVDGGGAGYEQYL.

The chain joins TRBV7-7 to TRBJ2-5, with unresolved D. The CDR3 is 13 amino acids. V was cut by 3 bases and J by 5 bases, with 10 bases left in between. Germline V gene data show CDR1 as SSHAT and CDR2 as FNYEAQ (reference sequence). DNA of the CDR3: TGTGCCAGCAGCTTGAGTCAGCCGGAGACCCAGTACTTC. Its translation is CASSLSQPETQYF.

This clonotype was detected many times. The chain combines TRBV20-1 with TRBJ2-6; TRBD1 might be the D (6 bases). Germline assignment: CDR1 DFQATT and CDR2 SNEGSKA (reference sequence). Between the trimmed V and J ends, which lost 6 bases and 1 base, there was a span of 10 bases. The CDR3 has 14 residues. CDR3 amino acids: CSARTVSGANVLTF. CDR3 nucleotide sequence: TGCAGTGCCCGGACAGTTTCTGGGGCCAACGTCCTGACTTTC.

Many counts were recorded for this clonotype. This sequence joins TRBV7-9 and TRBJ2-1, with D possibly matching TRBD2 (6 bases). The CDR3 is made up of 15 amino acids. With 2 bases removed from V and 2 bases from J, the gap between germline ends came to 10 bases. Germline lookup yields CDR1 SEHNR and CDR2 FQNEAQ (reference sequence). The CDR3: CASSLLLATYNEQFF. The CDR3 DNA reads TGTGCCAGCAGCTTACTACTAGCAACCTACAATGAGCAGTTCTTC.

The CDR3 DNA sequence: TGTGCCATCCGGACAGGGGGCTACGAGCAGTACTTC. This codes for CAIRTGGYEQYF. V and J are TRBV10-3 and TRBJ2-7; 10 nucleotides match TRBD1. CDR3 length equals 12 residues. CDR1 ENHRY and CDR2 SYGVKD come from the germline V gene. V shed 8 bases and J 3 bases; nucleotides not matched to a gene: 1.

There are many counts of this clonotype. The chain combines TRBV6-1 with TRBJ1-2, with 10 bases identical to TRBD1. V lost 6 bases to trimming and J lost 8 bases; unmatched junction nucleotides: 3. Germline-derived CDR1 and CDR2 are MNHNS and SASEGT. This CDR3 contains 12 residues. DNA of the CDR3: TGTGCCAGCAGGGGACAGGGGAGCGGCTACACCTTC. Protein sequence: CASRGQGSGYTF.

The chain is built from TRBV15 and TRBJ1-1; 10 nucleotides align to TRBD1. The V gene end was trimmed by 5 bases and the J gene end by 4 bases; junction bases not matched to a gene: 4. The CDR3 extends over 14 amino acids. The germline CDR1 and CDR2 sequences are LNHNV and YYDKDF (reference sequence). The CDR3 nucleotides read TGTGCCACCAGCGGGACAGGGGTGGGCACTGAAGCTTTCTTT. This codes for CATSGTGVGTEAFF.

This clonotype is medium-sized. V gene TRBV19 combines with J gene TRBJ2-5; 9 bases map to TRBD2. The CDR3 runs 14 residues. Germline V gene lookup returns CDR1 LNHDA and CDR2 SQIVND (reference sequence). Unmatched junction bases numbered 3, after V lost 5 bases and J lost 2 bases. The CDR3 nucleotides are TGTGCCAGTAGTTGGACTAGCGATCAAGAGACCCAGTACTTC. Amino acid sequence: CASSWTSDQETQYF.

This clonotype was recorded once. V gene TRBV5-1 combines with J gene TRBJ1-2, with TRBD1 as a possible D gene (6 bases). CDR1 is SGHRS and CDR2 is YFSETQ in the germline V gene. The CDR3 runs 14 residues. Trimming took off 0 bases at V and 3 bases at J, with 9 bases between the two ends. The DNA for the CDR3 is TGCGCCAGCAGCTTGGCCGCAGGGGACTATGGCTACACCTTC. Translating it yields CASSLAAGDYGYTF.

This clonotype was counted at least ten times. V usage is TRBV7-3 and J usage is TRBJ2-7, with TRBD2 matching over 8 bases. CDR1 and CDR2 (germline): SGHTA, FQGTGA. Trimming at V came to 5 bases and at J to 5 bases, leaving 11 bases not matched to a gene. The CDR3 contains 15 residues. CDR3 sequence (DNA): TGTGCCAGCAGCCCAGGACTAGCCCCCACCCACGAGCAGTACTTC. As protein: CASSPGLAPTHEQYF.

V is TRBV25-1 and J is TRBJ2-3, with 9 bases aligning to TRBD2. The germline CDR1 and CDR2 sequences are MGHDK and SYGVNS. This CDR3 has 17 residues. Unmatched junction bases numbered 13, after V lost 6 bases and J lost 3 bases. CDR3 loop: CASRGAGGPEWTDTQYF. CDR3 DNA sequence: TGTGCCAGCAGAGGAGCGGGGGGCCCGGAGTGGACAGATACGCAGTATTTT.

V is TRBV19 and J is TRBJ2-2, with 12 bases lining up with TRBD2. From germline, CDR1 is LNHDA and CDR2 SQIVND (reference sequence). Trimming cost V 7 bases and J 3 bases; bases outside gene matches: 12. This CDR3 region has 18 residues. In DNA, the CDR3 is TGTGCCAGTACTCTAGCTAGCGGGGGGGCCCAGGACACCGGGGAGCTGTTTTTT. Protein sequence: CASTLASGGAQDTGELFF.

The chain couples TRBV29-1 to TRBJ2-5; 9 bases match TRBD1. CDR3 length equals 14 residues. Germline V CDR1 and CDR2: SQVTM, ANQGSEA. Trimming cost V 6 bases and J 4 bases; bases outside gene matches: 9. CDR3 coding DNA: TGCAGCGTGGCTCCGGGACAGGGTAGAGAGACCCAGTACTTC. Translating gives CSVAPGQGRETQYF.

The V call is TRBV20-1, the J call TRBJ2-2; 9 bases fit TRBD1. V was pared by 0 bases and J by 6 bases, with 8 bases of the junction left unmatched. CDR3 length: 16 amino acids. Germline CDR1 and CDR2: DFQATT and SNEGSKA (reference sequence). The CDR3 region is CSAREKDRGNAGELFF. CDR3 nucleotide sequence: TGCAGTGCTAGAGAGAAGGACAGGGGTAACGCCGGGGAGCTGTTTTTT.

Ten or more counts support this clonotype. The chain joins TRBV15 to TRBJ1-1; perhaps TRBD1 as D (5 bases). Germline values: CDR1 LNHNV, CDR2 YYDKDF (reference sequence). This CDR3 is built from 16 residues. V gave up 1 base and J gave up 8 bases, with 20 bases separating them. The CDR3 region is CATSRVGRGPRAEAFF. CDR3 coding DNA: TGTGCCACCAGCAGAGTGGGGCGGGGCCCGAGGGCCGAAGCTTTCTTT.

Points on this clonotype: A much larger clone lies one base from this, so it may be a read error. The chain joins TRBV4-2 to TRBJ1-3, with 12 bases fitting TRBD1. Losses at the gene ends were 4 bases for V and 2 bases for J; bases not matched to a gene: 3. The CDR3 is 16 residues long. The germline CDR1 and CDR2 sequences are LGHNA and YNFKEQ. In nucleotides, the CDR3 is TGTGCCAGCAGCCTCGGGACAGGGGGCACTGGAAACACCATATATTTT. Residues: CASSLGTGGTGNTIYF.

V usage is TRBV9 and J usage is TRBJ2-7; D remains unclear. Trimming removed 4 bases from V and 4 bases from J, with 18 bases in between. There are 15 residues in the CDR3. Germline lookup yields CDR1 SGDLS and CDR2 YYNGEE. The CDR3 region is CASSRDGDMGYEQYF. In DNA, the CDR3 is TGTGCCAGCAGCAGAGACGGCGATATGGGGTACGAGCAGTACTTC.

The rearrangement links TRBV15 to TRBJ2-5, with 10 bases lining up with TRBD2. The CDR3 is 15 amino acids. The germline V gene has CDR1 LNHNV and CDR2 YYDKDF (reference sequence). V was pared by 2 bases and J by 7 bases, with 7 bases of the junction left unmatched. The CDR3 is CATSRLAGVRGTQYF. The CDR3 DNA reads TGTGCCACCAGCAGACTAGCGGGGGTGCGGGGGACCCAGTACTTC.

The V and J genes are TRBV19 and TRBJ1-3; 10 bases are a match to TRBD1. The J segment lost 3 bases and the V segment lost 3 bases, leaving 8 bases of the junction unmatched. Germline V gives CDR1 LNHDA, CDR2 SQIVND (reference sequence). This CDR3 contains 17 residues. CDR3 sequence: CASSIPGQGSIGNTIYF. The DNA of the CDR3 is TGTGCCAGTAGTATTCCGGGACAGGGGTCGATTGGAAACACCATATATTTT.

J is TRBJ1-5 and V is TRBV4-1, with a weak D call TRBD1 (6 bases). V was trimmed by 3 bases and J by 2 bases, leaving 14 bases between them. Germline V CDR1 and CDR2: MGHRA, YSYEKL. This CDR3 has 16 residues. The CDR3 protein is CASSQQGRGGNQPQHF. CDR3 coding DNA: TGCGCCAGCAGCCAGCAGGGCAGGGGAGGCAATCAGCCCCAGCATTTT.

The chain is built from TRBV9 and TRBJ1-6; 10 bases match TRBD1. The germline CDR1 and CDR2 sequences are SGDLS and YYNGEE. This CDR3 comprises 16 residues. Germline trimming cut 4 bases from V and 7 bases from J; bases unmatched to any gene: 8. The CDR3 nucleotides read TGTGCCAGCAGCCCACACGGACAGGGGGTAAATTCACCCCTCCACTTT. Translating gives CASSPHGQGVNSPLHF.

The table lists this clonotype with many counts. The rearrangement uses TRBV7-9 and TRBJ2-3; 7 bases map to TRBD1. V shed 5 bases and J 4 bases; nucleotides not matched to a gene: 9. This CDR3 contains 15 residues. CDR1 and CDR2 (germline): SEHNR, FQNEAQ (reference sequence). CDR3: CASSKTGQGADTQYF. CDR3 DNA: TGTGCCAGCAGCAAAACAGGGCAGGGGGCAGATACGCAGTATTTT.

This clonotype was counted at least ten times. The J gene is TRBJ1-2, the V gene TRBV30; D is unclear. Trimming pared 0 bases from V and 5 bases from J, leaving 10 bases between. CDR1 and CDR2 from the germline V gene are GTSNPN and SVGIG (reference sequence). This CDR3 is 13 amino acids long. The CDR3 sequence: CAWSVIDGYGYTF. In DNA, the CDR3 is TGTGCCTGGAGTGTAATTGACGGGTATGGCTACACCTTC.

In regard to this clonotype: No conserved phenylalanine or tryptophan ends this CDR3, so it is likely a read error. No DNA is shown, since the ends of the CDR3 on it are uncertain; the CDR3 is the one TCRdb lists. The rearrangement uses TRBV7-9 and TRBJ2-5; TRBD1 was called by the table and not checked on the DNA. The CDR3 is 9 residues long, ends included. From germline, CDR1 is SEHNR and CDR2 FQNEAQ (reference sequence). The CDR3 reads CASSPYDRG.

This clonotype was counted at least ten times. This chain uses TRBV12-3 or TRBV12-4 with TRBJ2-1, with 12 positions matching TRBD2. The CDR3 sequence is 17 residues long. V dropped 7 bases and J dropped 3; count of bases not matched to a gene: 10. The CDR3 DNA reads as TGTGCCAGCACCTCCCCCCGGACTAGCGGGGTCTACAATGAGCAGTTCTTC. It codes for CASTSPRTSGVYNEQFF.

The V and J genes are TRBV19 and TRBJ1-2; 9 bases align to TRBD1. This CDR3 comprises 14 residues. J lost 7 bases, V lost 9 bases, and 12 bases had no gene match. In germline, CDR1 is LNHDA, CDR2 SQIVND (reference sequence). The CDR3 region has the DNA TGTGCCAGCCTCGACAGACAGGGGGTGGGTGGCTACACCTTC. It is translated as CASLDRQGVGGYTF.

This clonotype was counted a few times. The chain carries TRBV5-1 and TRBJ1-2; 7 nucleotides agree with TRBD1. With 0 bases clipped from V and 8 bases from J, the junction kept 7 bases outside the gene matches. Germline V gives CDR1 SGHRS, CDR2 YFSETQ. The CDR3 consists of 14 residues. The CDR3 loop is CASSLAPTGWGYTF. In nucleotides, the CDR3 is TGCGCCAGCAGCTTGGCACCGACAGGGTGGGGCTACACCTTC.